The 2 T cell receptor beta chains listed next were all sequenced from one sample in a study of blood T cell repertoires in COVID-19. Method: immunoSEQ multiplex PCR; TCRdb's copy keeps in-frame clones and lacks some. The table has approximately 530,000 clones, approximately 88% seen once. Input material: peripheral blood. The source is a woman between 45 and 60 years old with COVID-19, enrolled during active disease.

This chain joins TRBV30 and TRBJ2-4, with unresolved D. The V gene's germline CDR1 is GTSNPN and CDR2 SVGIG (reference sequence). V shed 1 base and J shed 8 bases, with 21 bases lying between them. The CDR3 length is 16 residues. CDR3 residues: CAWSASRIIVEDIQYF. The CDR3 DNA sequence: TGTGCCTGGAGTGCAAGCCGGATTATAGTTGAGGACATTCAGTACTTC.

The V gene is TRBV5-1, the J gene TRBJ1-1, with D perhaps TRBD1 (5 bases). This CDR3 has 14 amino acids. V was trimmed by 1 base and J by 4 bases, leaving 11 bases between them. CDR1 is SGHRS and CDR2 is YFSETQ in the germline V gene. CDR3 coding DNA: TGCGCCAGCAGCTTGTTGGGGGAGGTCACTGAAGCTTTCTTT. Residues: CASSLLGEVTEAFF.